The entry that follows covers one TCR beta chain sequence. The antigen it binds to is not known. It has no much larger one-base neighbor in the sample; base qualities were not kept. This entry belongs to a study of OX40 agonist ivuxolimab in advanced cancers. Context from the whole study: Ivuxolimab was an agonistic, fully human IgG2 monoclonal antibody directed against OX40 (CD134), a costimulatory receptor. Intravenous ivuxolimab was administered to patients every 2 weeks at six dose levels: 0.01, 0.1, 0.3, 1.5, 3 and 10 mg/kg. The point of sequencing TCRbeta in the periphery was to test whether ivuxolimab changed TCR sequence diversity and drove clonal T-cell expansion. Prior anti-PD-1, anti-PD-L1 or anti-CTLA-4 therapy was permitted, and checkpoint inhibitors had been received by about 36% of dose-escalation patients. In the dose-escalation cohort, roughly four fifths of patients were male, and the mean age was around 60 years, with a range of roughly 20 to 80. Of the roughly 54 patients in dose escalation, 19 had hepatocellular carcinoma, some 15 had melanoma, 9 had renal cell carcinoma and 9 had head and neck cancer. The monotherapy dose-escalation portion (N ≈ 56 patients) of the phase I ivuxolimab trial is reported in the paper. Partial responses were achieved by three dose-escalation patients, of whom one had hepatocellular carcinoma and two had cutaneous melanoma. The research as a whole found: At doses from 0.1 to 3.0 mg/kg, clonal expansion was seen in both CD4+ and CD8+ blood T cells between baseline and week 6. In partial responders in the 0.1-3.0 mg/kg groups, normalized peripheral clonal expansion was found to be among the lowest, especially among CD8+ T cells. After ivuxolimab, expanded clones were on average more numerous among CD8+ T cells than among CD4+ T cells. The antigen specificity of the clonally expanded peripheral T cells was not determined. Low levels of normalized T-cell clonal expansion were also seen in some patients who did not respond.

The trial excluded patients who had a history of autoimmune disease or were on systemic immunosuppression. Peripheral blood for TCR sequencing was drawn from every dose cohort at baseline, at cycle 4 day 1 and at cycle 7 day 1. The samples were drawn from a first-in-human, open-label, multicenter phase I dose-escalation trial of ivuxolimab. Adults with locally advanced or metastatic melanoma, renal cell carcinoma, hepatocellular carcinoma or head and neck squamous cell carcinoma were enrolled in the trial. Before TCR sequencing, CD4+ and CD8+ T cells were separately sorted from peripheral blood. Genomic DNA was isolated from the sorted cells so that the TCRbeta CDR3 region could be sequenced. The immunoSEQ Assay was used for sequencing of TCRbeta CDR3 regions. Drawn from immuneACCESS, this table holds only the in-frame rearrangements with V and J called that TCRdb kept. Clones are partly lost; checked studies trace under half to an unresolved V gene and leave the rest unexplained. The sample profile shows roughly 70,000 clones; roughly 84% of them were found once. About 2.1% of the sample is held by the ten biggest clonotypes.

This specimen consisted of CD4+ or CD8+ T cells sorted from blood, obtained in a trial of the OX40 agonist ivuxolimab. This sequence was found in an adult with an advanced solid tumor such as melanoma, head and neck, liver or kidney cancer.

The encoded CDR3 is CATTRDDRRNTIYF. The base sequence is TGTGCCACTACCCGGGATGACAGGCGCAACACCATATATTTT. Recombination joined TRBV7-9 with TRBJ1-3, with TRBD1 as a weak D call on 6 bases. At the junction V is shortened by 10 bases and J by 7 bases, with 20 bases in between. Taken from cysteine to phenylalanine, the CDR3 has 14 residues. Only CDR3 DNA remains: 42 bases, in frame from the first base. The germline V gene encodes CDR1 SEHNR and CDR2 FQNEAQ (reference sequence).